Below are 3 T cell receptor beta chains sequenced from a single sample in a study of early T cells in non-severe SARS-CoV-2 infection. TCRdb independently ran MiXCR on the 5' RACE reads; one entry per CDR3 protein. The sample yields around 67,000 distinct CDR3 sequences, around a tenth seen once. The sequenced material came from whole blood. The receptors shown here come from an adult who was a healthcare worker with PCR-confirmed SARS-CoV-2 infection or an uninfected control (not recorded which).

This rearrangement joins TRBV5-5 to TRBJ2-3; 8 bases align to TRBD2. CDR1 and CDR2 from the germline V gene are SGHKS and YYEKEE (reference sequence). The V segment lost 4 bases and the J segment 4 bases; nucleotides outside the gene matches: 2. The CDR3 is 13 residues long. DNA of the CDR3: TGTGCCAGCAGCCGGACTAGCCCAGATACGCAGTATTTT. Its translation: CASSRTSPDTQYF.

This clonotype was picked up many times. V usage is TRBV7-9 and J usage is TRBJ2-2; D is unclear. V lost 4 bases and J lost 6, with 15 bases in between. There are 15 residues in the CDR3. CDR1 is SEHNR, CDR2 FQNEAQ, per germline (reference sequence). Here the CDR3 DNA reads TGTGCCAGCAGCTCTTCCGGCCAGGCGGCCGGGGAGCTGTTTTTT. It specifies CASSSSGQAAGELFF.

This clonotype was seen at least ten times. CDR3 coding DNA: TGTGCCAGCTCACCACCAGAGGTCCTTGATGAAAAACTGTTTTTT. It encodes CASSPPEVLDEKLFF. The V gene is TRBV18, the J gene TRBJ1-4; D is undetermined. CDR1 is KGHSH, CDR2 LQKENI, per germline. The V end lost 0 bases, the J end lost 6 bases, and 11 bases lay between the germline ends. The CDR3 covers 15 residues.